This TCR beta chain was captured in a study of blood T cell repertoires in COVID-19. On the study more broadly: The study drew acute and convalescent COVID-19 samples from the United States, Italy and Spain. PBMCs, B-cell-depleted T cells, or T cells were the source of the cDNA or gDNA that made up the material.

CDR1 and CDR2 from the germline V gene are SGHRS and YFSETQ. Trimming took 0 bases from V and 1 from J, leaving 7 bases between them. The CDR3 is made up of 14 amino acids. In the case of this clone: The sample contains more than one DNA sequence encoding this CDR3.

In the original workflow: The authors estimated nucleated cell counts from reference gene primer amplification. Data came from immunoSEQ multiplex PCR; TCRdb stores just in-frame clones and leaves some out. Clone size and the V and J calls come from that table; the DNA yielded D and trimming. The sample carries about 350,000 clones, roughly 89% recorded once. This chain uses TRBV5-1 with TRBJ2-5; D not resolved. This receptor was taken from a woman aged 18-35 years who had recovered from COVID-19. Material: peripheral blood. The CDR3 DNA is TGCGCCAGCAGCTTGGGGCAATTCCAAGAGACCCAGTACTTC. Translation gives CASSLGQFQETQYF.